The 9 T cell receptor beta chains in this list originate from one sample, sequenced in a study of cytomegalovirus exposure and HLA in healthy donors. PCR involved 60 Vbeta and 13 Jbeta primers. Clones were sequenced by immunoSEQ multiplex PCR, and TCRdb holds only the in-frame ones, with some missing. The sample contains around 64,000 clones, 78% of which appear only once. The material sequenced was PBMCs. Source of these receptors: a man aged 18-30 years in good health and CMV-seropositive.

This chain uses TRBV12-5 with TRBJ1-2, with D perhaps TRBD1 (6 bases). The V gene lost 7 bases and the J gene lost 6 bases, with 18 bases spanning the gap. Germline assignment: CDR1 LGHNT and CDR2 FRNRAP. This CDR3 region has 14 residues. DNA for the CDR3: TGTGCTAGTGACCTAACAGGGACCAGAGATGGCTACACCTTC. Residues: CASDLTGTRDGYTF.

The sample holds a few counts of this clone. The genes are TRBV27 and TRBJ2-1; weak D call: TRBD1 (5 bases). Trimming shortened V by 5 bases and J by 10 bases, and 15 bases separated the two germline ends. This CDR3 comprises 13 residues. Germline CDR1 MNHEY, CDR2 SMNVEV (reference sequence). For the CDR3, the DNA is TGTGCCAGCAGTCAATCCAGGGATAGCGAGCAGTTCTTC. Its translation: CASSQSRDSEQFF.

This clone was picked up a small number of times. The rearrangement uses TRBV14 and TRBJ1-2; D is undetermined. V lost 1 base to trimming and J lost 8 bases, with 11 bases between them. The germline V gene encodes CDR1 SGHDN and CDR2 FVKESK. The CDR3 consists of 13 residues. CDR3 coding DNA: TGTGCCAGCAGCCAAGCGAATAGCCTGGGCTACACCTTC. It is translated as CASSQANSLGYTF.

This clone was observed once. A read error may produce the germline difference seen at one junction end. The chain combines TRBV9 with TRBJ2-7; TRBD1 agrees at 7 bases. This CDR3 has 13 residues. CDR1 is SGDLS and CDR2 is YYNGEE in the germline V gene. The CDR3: CASSPRPGTEIKF. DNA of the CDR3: TGTGCCAGCAGCCCCCGACCTGGGACAGAAATCAAGTTC. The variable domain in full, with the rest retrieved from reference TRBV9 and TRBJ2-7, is DSGVTQTPKHLITATGQRVTLRCSPRSGDLSVYWYQQSLDQGLQFLIQYYNGEERAKGNILERFSAQQFPDLHSELNLSSLELGDSALYFCASSPRPGTEIKFGPGTRLTVT.

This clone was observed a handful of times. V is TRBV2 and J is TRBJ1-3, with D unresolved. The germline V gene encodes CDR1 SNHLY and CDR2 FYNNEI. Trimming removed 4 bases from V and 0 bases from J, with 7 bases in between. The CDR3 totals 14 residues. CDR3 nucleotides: TGTGCCAGCAGTGGGCAAAACTCTGGAAACACCATATATTTT. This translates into CASSGQNSGNTIYF. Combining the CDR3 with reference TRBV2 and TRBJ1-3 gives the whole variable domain EPEVTQTPSHQVTQMGQEVILRCVPISNHLYFYWYRQILGQKVEFLVSFYNNEISEKSEIFDDQFSVERPDGSNFTLKIRSTKLEDSAMYFCASSGQNSGNTIYFGEGSWLTVV.

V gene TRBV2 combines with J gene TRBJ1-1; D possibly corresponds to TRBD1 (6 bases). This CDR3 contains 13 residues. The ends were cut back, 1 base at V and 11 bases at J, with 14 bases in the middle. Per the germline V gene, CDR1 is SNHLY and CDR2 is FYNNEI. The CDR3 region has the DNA TGTGCCAGCAGTGAAGGTCCCAGGGGACGGGCTTTCTTT. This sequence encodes CASSEGPRGRAFF.

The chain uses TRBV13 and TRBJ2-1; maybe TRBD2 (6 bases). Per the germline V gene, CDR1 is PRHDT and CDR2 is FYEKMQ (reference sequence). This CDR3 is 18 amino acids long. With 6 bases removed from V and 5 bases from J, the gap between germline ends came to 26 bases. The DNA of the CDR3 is TGTGCCAGCAGTTCTTGGTGGTTGGGGGACTCTTCGGACAATGAGCAGTTCTTC. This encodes CASSSWWLGDSSDNEQFF.

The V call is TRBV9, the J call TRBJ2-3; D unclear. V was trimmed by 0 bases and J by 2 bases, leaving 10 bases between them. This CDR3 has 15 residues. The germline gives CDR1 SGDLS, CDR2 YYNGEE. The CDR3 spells CASSVESANTDTQYF. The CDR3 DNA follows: TGTGCCAGCAGCGTAGAGTCTGCGAACACAGATACGCAGTATTTT.

This CDR3 reads CASSPPRGTGMIEAFF. Written as DNA, the CDR3 is TGTGCCAGCAGTCCCCCCCGCGGGACAGGCATGATTGAAGCTTTCTTT. This chain uses TRBV28 with TRBJ1-1; 8 nucleotides agree with TRBD1. Germline V lookup: CDR1 MDHEN, CDR2 SYDVKM. The trim removed 5 bases at V and 7 bases at J, leaving 15 bases unmatched. The CDR3 covers 16 residues.